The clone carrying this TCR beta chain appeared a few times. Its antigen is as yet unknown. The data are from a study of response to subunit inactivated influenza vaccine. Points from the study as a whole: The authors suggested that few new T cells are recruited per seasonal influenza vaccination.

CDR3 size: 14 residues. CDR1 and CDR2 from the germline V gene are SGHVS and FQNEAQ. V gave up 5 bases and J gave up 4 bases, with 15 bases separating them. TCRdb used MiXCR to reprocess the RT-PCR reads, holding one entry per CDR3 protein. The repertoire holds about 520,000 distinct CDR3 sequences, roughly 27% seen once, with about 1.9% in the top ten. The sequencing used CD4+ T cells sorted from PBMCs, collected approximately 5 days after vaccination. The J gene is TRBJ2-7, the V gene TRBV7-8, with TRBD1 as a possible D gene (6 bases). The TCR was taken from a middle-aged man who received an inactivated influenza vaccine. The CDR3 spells CASSPIWTAYEQYF. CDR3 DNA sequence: TGTGCCAGCAGCCCGATATGGACAGCATACGAGCAGTACTTC. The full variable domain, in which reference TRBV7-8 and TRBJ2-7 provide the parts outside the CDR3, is GAGVSQSPRYKVAKRGQDVALRCDPISGHVSLFWYQQALGQGPEFLTYFQNEAQLDKSGLPSDRFFAERPEGSVSTLKIQRTQQEDSAVYLCASSPIWTAYEQYFGPGTRLTVT.